This entry describes one TCR beta chain. This specimen belongs to a study of CD8+ T cells in alopecia areata. Germline V gives CDR1 SGDLS, CDR2 YYNGEE. The CDR3 spans 15 residues. The ends lost 4 bases at V and 0 bases at J; junction bases unmatched: 2. The treatment here: oral pan-JAK inhibitor, 5-10 mg twice daily. Obtained from alopecia areata patients were lesional scalp punch biopsies along with peripheral blood. The authors extracted RNA and reverse transcribed it into cDNA as the sequencing template. The assay was immunoSEQ multiplex PCR, and TCRdb's table has in-frame clones only and misses some. The profile covers about 13,000 clones, with approximately 67% appearing a single time and 7% taken by the ten largest.

This sample comprised skin, obtained at week 4, from a patient treated with tofacitinib. The chain links TRBV9 to TRBJ2-2; TRBD2 matches 8 bases. The sequence derives from a human donor with alopecia areata. The CDR3 sequence is CASSYGGANTGELFF. CDR3 in DNA: TGTGCCAGCAGCTACGGGGGGGCGAACACCGGGGAGCTGTTTTTT.